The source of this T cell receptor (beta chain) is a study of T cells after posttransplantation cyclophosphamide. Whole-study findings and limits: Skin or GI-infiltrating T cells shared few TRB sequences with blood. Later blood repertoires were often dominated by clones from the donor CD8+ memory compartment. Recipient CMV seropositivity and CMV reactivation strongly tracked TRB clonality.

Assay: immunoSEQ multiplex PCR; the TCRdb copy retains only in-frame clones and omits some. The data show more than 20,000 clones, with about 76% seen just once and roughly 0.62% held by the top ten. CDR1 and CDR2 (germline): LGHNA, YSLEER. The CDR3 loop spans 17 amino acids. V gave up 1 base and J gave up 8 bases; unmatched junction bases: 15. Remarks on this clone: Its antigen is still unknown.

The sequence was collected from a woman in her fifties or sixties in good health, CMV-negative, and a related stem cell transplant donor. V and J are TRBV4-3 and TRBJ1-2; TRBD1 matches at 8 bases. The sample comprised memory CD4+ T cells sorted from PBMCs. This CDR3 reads CASSQGSTTGGTGGYTF. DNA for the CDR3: TGCGCCAGCAGCCAAGGTAGCACCACAGGGGGTACGGGAGGCTACACCTTC.